The 10 T cell receptor beta chains presented below share a single source sample, sequenced in a study of PD-L1 blockade in urothelial cancer. Here immunoSEQ multiplex PCR was the method, and the copy in TCRdb shows in-frame clones only, minus some. The sample records 44,000 or so clones, roughly 82% being singletons. This specimen consisted of PBMCs, obtained around atezolizumab (anti-PD-L1) treatment. The receptors were sampled from a man between 65 and 80 years old with urothelial cancer.

The J gene is TRBJ1-1, the V gene TRBV29-1; D is unclear. The CDR3 runs 11 residues. Trimming took 2 bases from V and 11 from J, leaving 12 bases between them. Germline lookup yields CDR1 SQVTM and CDR2 ANQGSEA. The DNA for the CDR3 is TGCAGCGTTGAACCTTCTTTGTTGGCTTTCTTT. Translation gives CSVEPSLLAFF.

This chain joins TRBV11-2 and TRBJ2-4, with a tentative D call TRBD2 (5 bases). The CDR3 has 13 residues. Germline CDR1 reads SGHAT; CDR2 reads FQNNGV. V was pared by 5 bases and J by 5 bases, with 10 bases between. The CDR3 DNA reads TGTGCCAGCAGCCTCGGACTGGAAAACATTCAGTACTTC. Translated, it gives CASSLGLENIQYF.

The table lists this clone with a count of one. The chain carries TRBV7-8 and TRBJ1-5; 8 bases match TRBD1. The germline CDR1 and CDR2 sequences are SGHVS and FQNEAQ. The ends lost 1 base at V and 6 bases at J; junction bases unmatched: 8. The CDR3 has 16 residues. This chain's CDR3 is CASSLVVGQGGQPQHF. Here the CDR3 DNA reads TGTGCCAGCAGCTTAGTAGTCGGACAGGGAGGTCAGCCCCAGCATTTT.

V and J are TRBV7-3 and TRBJ1-2; 12 bases align to TRBD1. The CDR3 is 16 residues long. Germline V lookup: CDR1 SGHTA, CDR2 FQGTGA. V lost 2 bases to trimming and J lost 0 bases; unmatched junction nucleotides: 1. The CDR3 DNA is TGTGCCAGCAGCTTAGGGACAGGGGGCTCTAACTATGGCTACACCTTC. Its protein product is CASSLGTGGSNYGYTF.

This clone was seen more than once but under ten times. The J gene is TRBJ2-7, the V gene TRBV14, with no clear D. Trimming cost V 4 bases and J 4 bases, with 11 bases left between them. Per the germline V gene, CDR1 is SGHDN and CDR2 is FVKESK. The length of the CDR3 is 13 residues. CDR3: CASSRGGSYEQYF. CDR3 nucleotide sequence: TGTGCCAGCAGCCGCGGTGGCTCATACGAGCAGTACTTC.

This clone was picked up one time. The chain's CDR3 is CASSSGRANEQFF. The CDR3 DNA reads TGTGCCAGCAGTTCAGGGAGGGCGAATGAGCAGTTCTTC. The chain employs TRBV7-2 and TRBJ2-1, with 7 nucleotides matching TRBD2. V dropped 6 bases and J dropped 7; count of bases not matched to a gene: 6. Germline loops: CDR1 SGHTA, CDR2 FQGNSA. The CDR3 is made up of 13 amino acids.

The rearrangement links TRBV12-1 to TRBJ1-5; no check of the table's D call, TRBD1, against the DNA was made. TRBV12-1 is noted as a pseudogene. The CDR3 length is 16 residues. The CDR3 DNA is TGTGCCAGCAGCTTCCTCCGGGACAGGGCCAATCAGCCCCAGCATTTT. Protein sequence: CASSFLRDRANQPQHF.

This clone has a single count. The chain has TRBV7-2 and TRBJ2-2, with 8 bases fitting TRBD2. The CDR3 consists of 15 residues. V gave up 1 base and J gave up 6 bases; unmatched junction bases: 4. Germline V gene data show CDR1 as SGHTA and CDR2 as FQGNSA. The CDR3 loop is CASSLGSSGAGELFF. DNA for the CDR3: TGTGCCAGCAGCTTAGGAAGTAGCGGGGCCGGGGAGCTGTTTTTT.

The J gene is TRBJ2-3, the V gene TRBV6-1; perhaps TRBD1 as D (5 bases). CDR1 and CDR2 from the germline V gene are MNHNS and SASEGT. The CDR3 contains 15 residues. Trimming pared 4 bases from V and 3 bases from J, leaving 14 bases between. The CDR3, as DNA: TGTGCCAGCAGTGTGGCGGAACCAGGGACAGATACGCAGTATTTT. Its protein is CASSVAEPGTDTQYF.

The chain recombines TRBV7-3 with TRBJ1-2; D not resolved. Trimming removed 1 base at V and 4 bases at J, with 13 bases between. CDR1 and CDR2 (germline): SGHTA, FQGTGA. This CDR3 comprises 15 residues. The CDR3 here is CASSLIPGFAYGYTF. As DNA, the CDR3 is TGTGCCAGCAGCTTAATTCCAGGCTTCGCCTATGGCTACACCTTC.